This T cell receptor (beta chain) was documented in a study of cytomegalovirus exposure and HLA in healthy donors. Study outcomes and limitations: In a later analysis, HLA-associated TCR beta chains were more clonally expanded than equally common others. Rare TCR sequences predominated, though certain public TCRs were found in many donors. Associated with cytomegalovirus, according to the listing, were fewer than 200 TCR beta chains.

PCR was performed using 60 Vbeta and 13 Jbeta primers. Clones were sequenced by immunoSEQ multiplex PCR, and TCRdb holds only the in-frame ones, with some missing. The table shows 90,000 or so clones, with more than 65% occurring only once. Turning to this clone: Its antigen is undetermined.

Germline V gives CDR1 MNHEY, CDR2 SMNVEV (reference sequence). The CDR3 consists of 14 residues. Trimming at V came to 5 bases and at J to 2 bases, leaving 2 bases not matched to a gene. The sequenced sample was PBMCs. The V and J genes are TRBV27 and TRBJ2-7; TRBD1 agrees at 11 bases. This receptor was obtained from a woman between 18 and 30 years old in good health and CMV-seropositive. The CDR3 protein is CASSPGQGAYEQYF. The CDR3 DNA reads as TGTGCCAGCAGTCCGGGACAGGGGGCCTACGAGCAGTACTTC.